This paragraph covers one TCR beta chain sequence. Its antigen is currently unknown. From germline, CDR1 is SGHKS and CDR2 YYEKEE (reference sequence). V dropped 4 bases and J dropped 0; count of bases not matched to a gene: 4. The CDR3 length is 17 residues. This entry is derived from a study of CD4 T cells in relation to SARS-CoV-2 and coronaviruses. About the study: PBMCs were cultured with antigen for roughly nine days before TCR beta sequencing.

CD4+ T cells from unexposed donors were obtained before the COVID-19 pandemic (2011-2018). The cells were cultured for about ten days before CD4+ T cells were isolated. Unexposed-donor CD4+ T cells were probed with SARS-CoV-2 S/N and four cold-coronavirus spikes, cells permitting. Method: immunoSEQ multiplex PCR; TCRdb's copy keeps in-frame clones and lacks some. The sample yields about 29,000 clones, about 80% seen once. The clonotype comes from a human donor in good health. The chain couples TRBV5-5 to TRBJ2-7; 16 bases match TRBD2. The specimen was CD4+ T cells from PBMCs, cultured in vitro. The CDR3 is CASSAGLAGGSSYEQYF. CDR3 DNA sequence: TGTGCCAGCAGCGCGGGACTAGCGGGAGGGAGCTCCTACGAGCAGTACTTC.